This TCR beta chain was sequenced for a study of blood T cell repertoires in COVID-19 (dated by TCRdb to the early 2020s). General notes on the study: Samples covering the acute and convalescent phases of COVID-19 were provided by collaborators in the United States, Italy and Spain. The prospective study material was composed of cDNA or gDNA derived from T cells, B-cell-depleted T cells, or PBMCs. Subjects who had been exposed to COVID-19, were actively infected with it, or had recovered from it provided the deeply sampled blood TCRbeta repertoires that made up the dataset. A freely available public database, intended as a resource for researchers studying the immune response to SARS-CoV-2, is where the repertoires were released. The samples were drawn from two sources: the first 160 participants of the ongoing ImmuneRACE study, and approximately 1,300 subjects contributed by 6 global collaborators. A de-identified subject ID, COVID-19 status, age in years and sex were almost always included in the sample metadata. Where HLA class I and class II types were available, the types were taken from metadata supplied by the sample provider, not from assay-based typing.

From cysteine to phenylalanine, the CDR3 is 13 amino acids long. The entry retains the CDR3 DNA only, 39 bases that are in frame from base 1. The junction carries 9 bases between V and J, which are trimmed by 5 bases and 7 bases respectively. CDR1 and CDR2 were assigned from the germline V gene as SGHNT and YENEEA. A remark on this clone: It lacks a known antigen. No quality values exist for individual bases; no much larger clone is one base distant.

What the study reported, not specific to this receptor: Clinical and demographic metadata were provided uncurated, with the amount varying by source and participant.

TCRbeta CDR3 regions were amplified from genomic DNA by means of the immunoSEQ Assay, a bias-controlled multiplex PCR. The study's processing was this. The number of nucleated cells in each sample was estimated by amplification of reference gene primers within the assay. To quantify the absolute abundance of each unique TCRbeta CDR3 rearrangement, sequence reads were collapsed and filtered. Productive Simpson clonality was computed per sample as the square root of Simpson's diversity index over productive rearrangements. TCRdb limited this immuneACCESS table to in-frame rearrangements with V and J called. A share of clones is missing; checked studies link under half to unresolved V genes, and the rest is unexplained. V, J and clone size reflect that table, while D and trimming were determined from the DNA. The sample profile shows roughly 290,000 clones; around 87% of them were found once. 6.5% to 9.5% of the sample belongs to the ten largest clones.

A second Seattle source provided samples from volunteer blood donors who had recovered from COVID-19. Each collaborating institution followed its own protocols to collect whole blood in K2EDTA tubes. For TCRbeta analysis, collaborators shipped samples as frozen whole blood, isolated PBMCs, or DNA extracted from either of those sample types. This chain is built from TRBV11-3 and TRBJ1-6; the D region possibly corresponds to TRBD1 (5 bases align). The clonotype was recovered from a woman aged 45-65 years who had recovered from COVID-19. The sequencing input was peripheral blood. The DNA sequence reads TGTGCCAGCAGCCAAGGGGCCAATTCACCCCTCCACTTT. This sequence encodes CASSQGANSPLHF.